These 22 T cell receptor beta chains came from one sample sequenced in a study of blood T cells in healthy people across ages. A second PCR of about 7 to 12 cycles used a sample-barcoded 5' primer and a J-beta primer mix. One entry per CDR3 protein, called by TCRdb with MiXCR from the 5' RACE reads. The sample consists of hundreds of thousands of distinct CDR3 sequences, roughly 50% of them appearing once. The sequencing input was blood. The receptors derive from a man between 60 and 70 years old in good health.

The table lists this clonotype with a few counts. This chain links TRBV27 with TRBJ2-1; 10 nucleotides line up with TRBD2. CDR3 size: 16 residues. J was trimmed by 6 bases and V by 4 bases; bases with no gene match: 9. Germline CDR1 reads MNHEY; CDR2 reads SMNVEV (reference sequence). The CDR3 reads CASSSLASGGSNEQFF. The CDR3 DNA reads TGTGCCAGCAGTTCCCTGGCTAGCGGGGGTTCCAATGAGCAGTTCTTC.

This clonotype occurred many times. The CDR3 DNA follows: TGCAGTGCGCCCGGGACTAGCGGGGGGGCCGGCTACAATGAGCAGTTCTTC. It translates to CSAPGTSGGAGYNEQFF. The chain employs TRBV20-1 and TRBJ2-1; TRBD2 agrees at 16 bases. Germline V CDR1 and CDR2: DFQATT, SNEGSKA (reference sequence). V shed 6 bases and J 3 bases; nucleotides not matched to a gene: 8. This CDR3 contains 17 residues.

The rearrangement links TRBV29-1 to TRBJ2-7; TRBD1 agrees at 10 bases. The germline CDR1 and CDR2 sequences are SQVTM and ANQGSEA. The CDR3 sequence is 14 residues long. Trimming took 1 base from V and 2 from J; bases not matched to a gene: 2. The CDR3 spells CSVEGDRGPYEQYF. The DNA for the CDR3 is TGCAGCGTTGAAGGTGACAGGGGGCCCTACGAGCAGTACTTC.

This rearrangement joins TRBV12-3 or TRBV12-4 to TRBJ1-6; the D is unclear. The CDR3 is made up of 13 amino acids. V lost 5 bases and J lost 8, with 10 bases in between. DNA for the CDR3: TGTGCCAGCAGTCTTTTACAAGATTCACCCCTCCACTTT. Protein: CASSLLQDSPLHF.

The chain combines TRBV9 with TRBJ1-2; D may be TRBD1 (5 bases). The CDR3 sequence is 15 residues long. Germline CDR1 SGDLS, CDR2 YYNGEE. The V and J ends lost 3 bases and 6 bases respectively, with 18 bases between them. The CDR3 DNA reads TGTGCCAGCAGCGCCCGGGGGAGTAGTGACGATGGCTACACCTTC. This gives the protein CASSARGSSDDGYTF.

The chain is built from TRBV12-5 and TRBJ2-7; D unclear. This CDR3 comprises 12 residues. Trimming took 0 bases from V and 4 from J, leaving 4 bases between them. Germline CDR1 is LGHNT and CDR2 is FRNRAP. CDR3 nucleotides: TGTGCTAGTGGTTTGGTAGGGTACGAGCAGTACTTC. It translates to CASGLVGYEQYF.

The V and J genes are TRBV12-5 and TRBJ1-2; D is undetermined. Trimming removed 3 bases from V and 8 bases from J, with 13 bases in between. The CDR3 spans 13 residues. CDR1 is LGHNT, CDR2 FRNRAP, per germline. The CDR3 loop reads CASGFDGSSGYTF. The CDR3 coding sequence is TGTGCTAGTGGTTTCGATGGGTCCTCCGGCTACACCTTC.

This clonotype was observed at least ten times. One base away lies a much larger clone, so this may be a sequencing read error. V and J are TRBV20-1 and TRBJ2-5; D is perhaps TRBD1 or TRBD2 (7 bases each). Trimming removed 0 bases at V and 11 bases at J, with 25 bases between. Germline V gives CDR1 DFQATT, CDR2 SNEGSKA (reference sequence). The CDR3 runs to 16 residues. This chain's CDR3 is CSARDLQGGAGNEQYF. In nucleotides, the CDR3 is TGCAGTGCTAGAGATCTCCAGGGGGGGGCTGGCAATGAGCAGTACTTC.

This chain uses TRBV5-1 with TRBJ1-5; D remains unclear. The V gene lost 0 bases and the J gene lost 6 bases, with 13 bases spanning the gap. The CDR3 extends over 15 amino acids. Per germline, CDR1 SGHRS and CDR2 YFSETQ. CDR3 region: CASSLEGFSSQPQHF. CDR3 nucleotide sequence: TGCGCCAGCAGCTTGGAAGGGTTTAGCTCTCAGCCCCAGCATTTT.

The table lists this clonotype with a few counts. The gene calls are TRBV4-2 and TRBJ2-4; D remains unclear. CDR1 and CDR2 from the germline V gene are LGHNA and YNFKEQ. V shed 0 bases and J shed 8 bases, with 17 bases lying between them. There are 16 residues in the CDR3. The CDR3 DNA sequence: TGTGCCAGCAGCCAAGAATTGGTAAAGGATGCGGACATTCAGTACTTC. Residues: CASSQELVKDADIQYF.

V gene TRBV20-1 combines with J gene TRBJ2-4, with no clear D. Germline V gene data show CDR1 as DFQATT and CDR2 as SNEGSKA (reference sequence). The CDR3 covers 13 residues. Between the trimmed V and J ends, which lost 6 bases and 2 bases, there was a span of 11 bases. The CDR3 region is CSAIPKSKNIQYF. Here the CDR3 DNA reads TGCAGTGCGATCCCTAAGTCCAAAAACATTCAGTACTTC.

This clonotype was counted between two and nine times. V usage is TRBV6-6 and J usage is TRBJ1-1; 7 nucleotides match TRBD1. CDR1 is MNHNY and CDR2 is SVGAGI in the germline V gene (reference sequence). There are 14 residues in the CDR3. Trimming removed 4 bases from V and 4 bases from J; junction bases left unmatched: 6. CDR3 in amino acids: CASSFQGGGTEAFF. The DNA for the CDR3 is TGTGCCAGCAGTTTTCAGGGGGGGGGCACTGAAGCTTTCTTT.

The V and J genes are TRBV6-2 or TRBV6-3 and TRBJ1-1, with 7 nucleotides matching TRBD1. Germline V gene sequence: CDR1 MNHEY, CDR2 SVGEGT. The ends lost 6 bases at V and 0 bases at J; junction bases unmatched: 7. This CDR3 is built from 15 residues. In nucleotides, the CDR3 is TGTGCCAGCAGCACGGTAGGGACAGTGAACACTGAAGCTTTCTTT. It yields the protein CASSTVGTVNTEAFF.

The gene calls are TRBV6-5 and TRBJ2-3, with 12 bases that match TRBD2. The CDR3 extends over 18 amino acids. Losses at the gene ends were 4 bases for V and 5 bases for J; bases not matched to a gene: 13. Germline V gives CDR1 MNHEY, CDR2 SVGAGI. This CDR3 is CASSFLASGGAGGDTQYF. CDR3 DNA sequence: TGTGCCAGCAGTTTTTTGGCTAGCGGGGGGGCGGGGGGAGATACGCAGTATTTT.

The V gene is TRBV5-1, the J gene TRBJ2-3; 7 bases line up with TRBD2. The CDR3 has 15 residues. With V trimmed by 0 bases and J by 1 base, 2 bases remained unmatched. Germline CDR1 reads SGHRS; CDR2 reads YFSETQ. This CDR3 reads CASSLEGLGTDTQYF. The CDR3 nucleotides are TGCGCCAGCAGCTTGGAAGGACTAGGCACAGATACGCAGTATTTT.

This clonotype has more than one count but fewer than ten. V gene TRBV7-9 combines with J gene TRBJ2-7; no definite D call. The CDR3 spans 17 residues. From germline, CDR1 is SEHNR and CDR2 FQNEAQ (reference sequence). V was pared by 5 bases and J by 2 bases, with 22 bases between. The CDR3 DNA is TGTGCCAGCAGCGCAGTAAGCCCCCCGGACCGTGCCTACGAGCAGTACTTC. Translation: CASSAVSPPDRAYEQYF.

The chain links TRBV11-2 to TRBJ2-3; 10 bases are shared with TRBD2. The CDR3 runs 15 residues. V shed 6 bases, J shed 2 bases, and the junction held 5 bases outside the gene matches. CDR1 is SGHAT, CDR2 FQNNGV, per germline. The CDR3 DNA follows: TGTGCCAGCAGTCGAGCGGGGGGGAACACAGATACGCAGTATTTT. Its translation: CASSRAGGNTDTQYF.

In this sample, this clonotype turned up many times. This chain joins TRBV29-1 and TRBJ1-4, with D unclear. This CDR3 comprises 13 residues. Trimming pared 5 bases from V and 4 bases from J, leaving 11 bases between. Germline V gene lookup returns CDR1 SQVTM and CDR2 ANQGSEA. In DNA form, the CDR3 reads TGCAGCGTTTCGGGCAGACGTAATGAAAAACTGTTTTTT. Translation: CSVSGRRNEKLFF.

The chain combines TRBV29-1 with TRBJ1-4; possibly TRBD1 for D (6 bases). The V end lost 7 bases, the J end lost 6 bases, and 12 bases lay between the germline ends. Germline CDR1 reads SQVTM; CDR2 reads ANQGSEA. The CDR3 contains 12 residues. CDR3 in DNA: TGCAGCGCCAGGGGTATGGATGAAAAACTGTTTTTT. It specifies CSARGMDEKLFF.

This clonotype came up a few times. The chain carries TRBV2 and TRBJ2-5; a weak D match, TRBD1 (6 bases). CDR1 SNHLY and CDR2 FYNNEI come from the germline V gene. V gave up 7 bases and J gave up 1 base, with 13 bases separating them. The CDR3 has 14 residues. CDR3 in amino acids: CASNGRGPQETQYF. The CDR3 nucleotides read TGTGCCAGCAACGGCAGGGGTCCCCAAGAGACCCAGTACTTC.

The chain couples TRBV3-1 to TRBJ2-7; D unresolved. The J call may be mistaken, given a closer DNA end match to TRBJ2-5. Germline CDR1 LGHDT, CDR2 YNNKEL (reference sequence). The CDR3 consists of 15 residues. The CDR3 loop reads CASSQVIGIQETQYF. Written as DNA, the CDR3 is TGTGCCAGCAGCCAAGTTATTGGGATTCAAGAGACCCAGTACTTC.

The sample holds one count of this clonotype. The chain uses TRBV6-2 or TRBV6-3 and TRBJ2-4; D not certain. This CDR3 region has 12 residues. Germline values: CDR1 MNHEY, CDR2 SVGEGT. V gave up 6 bases and J gave up 15 bases, with 18 bases separating them. CDR3 nucleotides: TGTGCCAGCAGGGGATGGGCCAAAACCCGGTACTTC. This sequence encodes CASRGWAKTRYF.